Detailed here is one T cell receptor (beta chain). The sample is drawn from a study of blood T cell repertoires in COVID-19. Across the study: T cells, B-cell-depleted T cells, or PBMCs supplied cDNA or gDNA.

The CDR3 runs 13 residues. Trimming left V 5 bases short and J 8 bases short, with 12 bases between. Germline CDR1 and CDR2: MNHEY and SVGAGI. Donors were grouped by their self-reported clinical history. Clones were sequenced by immunoSEQ multiplex PCR, and TCRdb holds only the in-frame ones, with some missing. Among fewer than 500,000 clones, 80% to 90% were seen once, and the ten largest hold 1.1%. The chain carries TRBV6-5 and TRBJ1-4; no clear D. The source material was PBMCs or T cells enriched from blood (not recorded which). The TCR originated in a man aged 25-45 years who had recovered from COVID-19. CDR3 sequence (DNA): TGTGCCAGCAGTCTCCGAGTCGAGGAAAAACTGTTTTTT. Encoded protein: CASSLRVEEKLFF.